Below are 28 T cell receptor beta chains sequenced from a single sample in a study of T cells in Graves' hyperthyroidism and ophthalmopathy. The TCR beta CDR3 regions underwent amplification using RNA transcripts as the source. First-round RT-PCR of the TCR CDR3 relied on the HTBI primer set. TCRdb fed the multiplex PCR reads into MiXCR, producing one record per CDR3 protein. This sample has roughly 550,000 distinct CDR3 sequences, with about 16% found just once. Sequenced: blood. The receptors originated from a woman in her 30s with Graves' ophthalmopathy.

This clonotype was detected ten times or more. The chain couples TRBV30 to TRBJ1-5; tentative D call: TRBD1 (5 bases). V was clipped by 3 bases and J by 1 base, with 10 bases between them. The CDR3 loop spans 14 amino acids. Germline assignment: CDR1 GTSNPN and CDR2 SVGIG (reference sequence). CDR3 loop: CAWRPGRSNQPQHF. The CDR3 coding sequence is TGTGCCTGGAGGCCAGGGCGGAGCAATCAGCCCCAGCATTTT. The whole variable domain, remainder taken from reference TRBV30 and TRBJ1-5, is SQTIHQWPATLVQPVGSPLSLECTVEGTSNPNLYWYRQAAGRGLQLLFYSVGIGQISSEVPQNLSASRPQDRQFILSSKKLLLSDSGFYLCAWRPGRSNQPQHFGDGTRLSIL.

The chain couples TRBV24-1 to TRBJ2-2; tentatively, D is TRBD1 (6 bases). V dropped 9 bases and J dropped 6 bases, with 19 bases sitting between them. CDR3 length: 15 residues. Germline loops: CDR1 KGHDR, CDR2 SFDVKD. The CDR3 DNA reads TGTGCCACCGCTGCCTACAGGGCTTCCCCCGGGGAGCTGTTTTTT. As protein: CATAAYRASPGELFF.

The chain has TRBV28 and TRBJ1-5; D unresolved. The germline V gene encodes CDR1 MDHEN and CDR2 SYDVKM. The V gene lost 7 bases and the J gene lost 2 bases, with 15 bases spanning the gap. The CDR3 runs to 15 residues. DNA for the CDR3: TGTGCCAGCACCCTGGGTGGGATGGGCAATCAGCCCCAGCATTTT. This translates into CASTLGGMGNQPQHF.

This clonotype was recorded many times. V and J are TRBV7-3 and TRBJ2-7; D uncertain. The V end lost 5 bases, the J end lost 3 bases, and 14 bases lay between the germline ends. The CDR3 has 14 amino acids. The germline V gene has CDR1 SGHTA and CDR2 FQGTGA. Here the CDR3 DNA reads TGTGCCAGCAGCACAACTGGCCCCGGCTACGAGCAGTACTTC. Amino acids: CASSTTGPGYEQYF.

Many counts were recorded for this clonotype. The chain carries TRBV12-3 or TRBV12-4 and TRBJ2-1; D not resolved. Trimming pared 4 bases from V and 4 bases from J, leaving 14 bases between. This CDR3 contains 15 residues. The CDR3 is CASSSYPPTYNEQFF. The CDR3 DNA is TGTGCCAGCAGTTCGTACCCCCCTACTTACAATGAGCAGTTCTTC.

V is TRBV4-1 and J is TRBJ2-3; no definite D call. Per the germline V gene, CDR1 is MGHRA and CDR2 is YSYEKL. The CDR3 extends over 13 amino acids. The V end was cut by 2 bases, the J end by 7 bases, with 10 bases between. CDR3 in amino acids: CASSQRLANTQYF. The CDR3, as DNA: TGCGCCAGCAGCCAACGTCTCGCTAATACGCAGTATTTT.

The chain uses TRBV19 and TRBJ1-2; the D is unclear. The germline V gene encodes CDR1 LNHDA and CDR2 SQIVND (reference sequence). Trimming pared 4 bases from V and 8 bases from J, leaving 20 bases between. The CDR3 has 15 residues. This CDR3 is CASSSPSGLSRGYTF. The DNA of the CDR3 is TGTGCCAGTAGTAGCCCTTCGGGCTTGAGTCGCGGCTACACCTTC.

This rearrangement joins TRBV29-1 to TRBJ1-2; D is ambiguous. Germline V gene lookup returns CDR1 SQVTM and CDR2 ANQGSEA. V was shortened by 6 bases and J by 6 bases, with 8 bases between the two germline ends. This CDR3 comprises 10 residues. The CDR3 DNA reads as TGCAGCGTAGCGGAGGATGGCTACACCTTC. The encoded protein is CSVAEDGYTF.

The V gene is TRBV9, the J gene TRBJ2-5, with D maybe TRBD1 (6 bases). Per the germline V gene, CDR1 is SGDLS and CDR2 is YYNGEE. The CDR3 is 14 amino acids. Trimming stripped 0 bases from V and 5 bases from J, with 11 bases between. The CDR3 protein is CASSVGSQGETQYF. CDR3 in DNA: TGTGCCAGCAGCGTAGGCAGCCAGGGGGAGACCCAGTACTTC.

The rearrangement uses TRBV19 and TRBJ2-7; 12 bases line up with TRBD1. CDR3 length: 14 residues. Germline CDR1 LNHDA, CDR2 SQIVND (reference sequence). J gave up 4 bases and V 7 bases, and 5 bases lay outside the gene matches. In DNA, the CDR3 is TGTGCCAGTACCGGGGACAGGGGGCGATACGAGCAGTACTTC. Protein product: CASTGDRGRYEQYF.

The chain carries TRBV7-2 and TRBJ1-6; D is unclear. The germline V and J ends were trimmed by 5 bases and 7 bases, with 12 bases remaining between them. The germline CDR1 and CDR2 sequences are SGHTA and FQGNSA. There are 14 residues in the CDR3. CDR3 DNA sequence: TGTGCCAGCAGCCCCGAATCCCACAATTCACCCCTCCACTTT. This translates into CASSPESHNSPLHF.

This clonotype has ten or more counts. This chain uses TRBV5-1 with TRBJ2-1; 7 bases map to TRBD2. This CDR3 spans 15 amino acids. The J segment lost 9 bases and the V segment lost 7 bases, leaving 16 bases of the junction unmatched. Germline CDR1 is SGHRS and CDR2 is YFSETQ. The CDR3 nucleotides are TGCGCCAGCCAGCGCGATCAGGCGGGAGTAAGTGAGCAGTTCTTC. This codes for CASQRDQAGVSEQFF.

V and J are TRBV6-5 and TRBJ1-2; TRBD1 matches 8 bases. After removal of 0 bases from V and 5 bases from J, the junction contained 8 bases not matched to a gene. CDR1 is MNHEY, CDR2 SVGAGI, per germline. The CDR3 sequence is 16 residues long. Here the CDR3 reads CASSYSMRDRGYGYTF. The CDR3 DNA reads as TGTGCCAGCAGTTACTCGATGAGAGACAGGGGTTATGGCTACACCTTC.

This clonotype was recorded at least ten times. The rearrangement uses TRBV5-6 and TRBJ2-3, with D unclear. In germline, CDR1 is SGHDT, CDR2 YYEEEE. V gave up 4 bases and J gave up 2 bases, with 11 bases separating them. The CDR3 has 14 residues. CDR3 amino acids: CASSKDGYTDTQYF. In DNA form, the CDR3 reads TGTGCCAGCAGCAAGGACGGATACACAGATACGCAGTATTTT.

This clonotype turned up a few times. V usage is TRBV11-2 and J usage is TRBJ2-7; D remains ambiguous. Per the germline V gene, CDR1 is SGHAT and CDR2 is FQNNGV. CDR3 length equals 13 residues. V lost 1 base and J lost 6, with 10 bases in between. The CDR3 coding sequence is TGTGCCAGCAGCTTAGTATTGGTCTCCGAGCAGTACTTC. The encoded protein is CASSLVLVSEQYF.

V gene TRBV11-3 combines with J gene TRBJ2-5, with D possibly TRBD2 on 5 matching bases. V was clipped by 4 bases and J by 8 bases, with 14 bases between them. This CDR3 contains 13 residues. The germline V gene has CDR1 SGHNT and CDR2 YENEEA. This chain's CDR3 is CASSSGVGRTQYF. In DNA form, the CDR3 reads TGTGCCAGCAGCTCCGGGGTTGGGAGAACCCAGTACTTC.

The chain joins TRBV2 to TRBJ1-1; 8 bases align to TRBD1. V lost 2 bases to trimming and J lost 0 bases; unmatched junction nucleotides: 8. The length of the CDR3 is 17 residues. In germline, CDR1 is SNHLY, CDR2 FYNNEI. The CDR3 loop reads CASSESPPGGLNTEAFF. The DNA for the CDR3 is TGTGCCAGCAGTGAATCTCCTCCAGGGGGCCTGAACACTGAAGCTTTCTTT. The full variable domain, with the rest looked up from reference TRBV2 and TRBJ1-1, is EPEVTQTPSHQVTQMGQEVILRCVPISNHLYFYWYRQILGQKVEFLVSFYNNEISEKSEIFDDQFSVERPDGSNFTLKIRSTKLEDSAMYFCASSESPPGGLNTEAFFGQGTRLTVV.

This clonotype was counted between two and nine times. The rearrangement links TRBV11-2 to TRBJ2-1; possibly TRBD1 for D (5 bases). Per the germline V gene, CDR1 is SGHAT and CDR2 is FQNNGV. This CDR3 is built from 14 residues. The ends were cut back, 2 bases at V and 6 bases at J, with 11 bases in the middle. The CDR3 nucleotides read TGTGCCAGCAGCTTACAGGGCCATGGCAATGAGCAGTTCTTC. This translates into CASSLQGHGNEQFF.

This clonotype was detected ten times or more. The gene calls are TRBV6-1 and TRBJ1-1; D is unresolved. CDR1 is MNHNS, CDR2 SASEGT, per germline. The germline V and J ends were trimmed by 1 base and 10 bases, with 7 bases remaining between them. This CDR3 spans 11 amino acids. The CDR3 reads CASSEGVGAFF. For the CDR3, the DNA is TGTGCCAGCAGTGAAGGGGTTGGAGCTTTCTTT.

This chain joins TRBV5-4 and TRBJ1-1; 9 nucleotides align to TRBD1. V lost 0 bases to trimming and J lost 2 bases; unmatched junction nucleotides: 8. CDR1 is SGHNT and CDR2 is YYREEE in the germline V gene (reference sequence). CDR3 length equals 17 residues. The CDR3 DNA is TGTGCCAGCAGCTTGGCGGGGAGGACAGGGGAAAACACTGAAGCTTTCTTT. Encoded protein: CASSLAGRTGENTEAFF.

This clonotype was picked up a small number of times. V and J are TRBV7-2 and TRBJ1-1; D may be TRBD1 (6 bases). This CDR3 has 15 amino acids. Germline V gene sequence: CDR1 SGHTA, CDR2 FQGNSA. Trimming removed 6 bases from V and 10 bases from J, with 24 bases in between. The CDR3 DNA is TGTGCCAGCAGTCCCTCGGGACAACTAGACGGGAGAGCTTTCTTT. This sequence encodes CASSPSGQLDGRAFF.

This clonotype was picked up many times. The chain couples TRBV3-1 to TRBJ2-1, with D perhaps matching TRBD2 (5 bases). Germline V lookup: CDR1 LGHDT, CDR2 YNNKEL (reference sequence). The V end was cut by 4 bases, the J end by 9 bases, with 13 bases between. The CDR3 runs to 13 residues. Written as DNA, the CDR3 is TGTGCCAGCAGCCGCTCGACCGAGGGTGAGCAGTTCTTC. It encodes CASSRSTEGEQFF.

The chain carries TRBV9 and TRBJ2-7; 10 bases match TRBD2. The trim removed 4 bases at V and 5 bases at J, leaving 12 bases unmatched. The CDR3 extends over 16 amino acids. The germline gives CDR1 SGDLS, CDR2 YYNGEE. The CDR3 spells CASSSRYGLAENEQYF. For the CDR3, the DNA is TGTGCCAGCAGCTCACGATACGGACTAGCGGAAAACGAGCAGTACTTC.

This clonotype occurred many times. The chain carries TRBV7-8 and TRBJ2-3; no definite D call. The V gene lost 2 bases and the J gene lost 4 bases, with 13 bases spanning the gap. CDR3 length: 15 residues. Germline CDR1 is SGHVS and CDR2 is FQNEAQ. CDR3 coding DNA: TGTGCCAGCAGCTTAAGAGGCTTGCGGTCAGATACGCAGTATTTT. This codes for CASSLRGLRSDTQYF.

This clonotype has a count of ten or more. This chain links TRBV18 with TRBJ2-1; D is unresolved. Trimming left V 0 bases short and J 4 bases short, with 10 bases between. From germline, CDR1 is KGHSH and CDR2 LQKENI. CDR3 length equals 15 residues. Here the CDR3 reads CASSPPQLGYNEQFF. CDR3 nucleotides: TGTGCCAGCTCACCACCCCAACTCGGGTACAATGAGCAGTTCTTC.

This clonotype was picked up many times. The chain has TRBV2 and TRBJ1-1; D might be TRBD1 (6 bases). Germline values: CDR1 SNHLY, CDR2 FYNNEI. CDR3 size: 14 residues. Trimming pared 6 bases from V and 7 bases from J, leaving 18 bases between. For the CDR3, the DNA is TGTGCCAGCAGAGTTCACACAGGGCCAAATGAAGCTTTCTTT. It is translated as CASRVHTGPNEAFF.

Many counts were recorded for this clonotype. The gene calls are TRBV20-1 and TRBJ1-4, with D possibly matching TRBD1 (6 bases). This CDR3 comprises 11 residues. Germline V gene sequence: CDR1 DFQATT, CDR2 SNEGSKA (reference sequence). V gave up 8 bases and J gave up 8 bases, with 12 bases separating them. In DNA form, the CDR3 reads TGCAGTTACAGGGTTGGGGAAAAACTGTTTTTT. It codes for CSYRVGEKLFF.

This clonotype was detected ten times or more. The chain couples TRBV7-8 to TRBJ2-3; D may be TRBD1 (6 bases). Germline V CDR1 and CDR2: SGHVS, FQNEAQ. CDR3 size: 16 residues. With 2 bases removed from V and 2 bases from J, the gap between germline ends came to 14 bases. CDR3 loop: CASSLTGMWVTDTQYF. The CDR3 coding sequence is TGTGCCAGCAGCTTAACAGGGATGTGGGTCACAGATACGCAGTATTTT. The variable domain in full, completed from reference TRBV7-8 and TRBJ2-3, reads GAGVSQSPRYKVAKRGQDVALRCDPISGHVSLFWYQQALGQGPEFLTYFQNEAQLDKSGLPSDRFFAERPEGSVSTLKIQRTQQEDSAVYLCASSLTGMWVTDTQYFGPGTRLTVL.